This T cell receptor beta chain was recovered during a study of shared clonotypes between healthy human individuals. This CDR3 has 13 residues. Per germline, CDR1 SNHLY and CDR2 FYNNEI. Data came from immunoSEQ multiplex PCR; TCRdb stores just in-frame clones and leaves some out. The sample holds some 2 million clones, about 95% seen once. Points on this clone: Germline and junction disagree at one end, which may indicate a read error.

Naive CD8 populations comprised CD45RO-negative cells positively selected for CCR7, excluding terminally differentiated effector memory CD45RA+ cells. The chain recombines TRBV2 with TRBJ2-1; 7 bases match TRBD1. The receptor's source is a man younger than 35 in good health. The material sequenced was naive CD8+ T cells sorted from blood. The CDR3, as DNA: TGTGCCAGCAGTTTTGGACAGGCCTCAAGTTCGGTCTTC. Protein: CASSFGQASSSVF.